Below, 21 T cell receptor beta chains from the same sample are listed, as sequenced in a study of cytomegalovirus exposure and HLA in healthy donors. This PCR relied on a set of 60 Vbeta primers and 13 Jbeta primers. Assay used: immunoSEQ multiplex PCR; TCRdb lists only in-frame clones, some missing. This table has around 120,000 clones, approximately 85% appearing once. The sequenced sample consisted of PBMCs. The receptors originated from a boy between 10 and 17 years old in good health and CMV-seronegative.

The chain recombines TRBV5-4 with TRBJ1-2; 9 nucleotides line up with TRBD1. Trimming at V came to 3 bases and at J to 3 bases, leaving 3 bases not matched to a gene. Germline lookup yields CDR1 SGHNT and CDR2 YYREEE (reference sequence). The CDR3 is made up of 14 amino acids. CDR3 bases: TGTGCCAGCAGCTCGGACAGGGGACACTATGGCTACACCTTC. Its translation is CASSSDRGHYGYTF.

The rearrangement joins TRBV20-1 to TRBJ2-3; D uncertain. Germline values: CDR1 DFQATT, CDR2 SNEGSKA (reference sequence). V was shortened by 3 bases and J by 2 bases, with 3 bases between the two germline ends. CDR3 length equals 11 residues. CDR3 protein: CSASLTDTQYF. The CDR3 nucleotides are TGCAGTGCTAGCCTCACAGATACGCAGTATTTT.

V usage is TRBV27 and J usage is TRBJ2-3; tentative D call: TRBD2 (6 bases). CDR3 size: 14 residues. Trimming stripped 3 bases from V and 1 base from J, with 8 bases between. Germline V lookup: CDR1 MNHEY, CDR2 SMNVEV (reference sequence). The CDR3 DNA sequence: TGTGCCAGCAGTTTTTCGGGGGGCACAGATACGCAGTATTTT. Its protein product is CASSFSGGTDTQYF.

The gene calls are TRBV5-6 and TRBJ2-1; 8 bases are a match to TRBD2. Trimming at V came to 4 bases and at J to 2 bases, leaving 14 bases not matched to a gene. Germline lookup yields CDR1 SGHDT and CDR2 YYEEEE. The CDR3 has 18 residues. CDR3 sequence (DNA): TGTGCCAGCAGCCAGCACCGGAAACTAGCGGCGGCCTACAATGAGCAGTTCTTC. Its translation is CASSQHRKLAAAYNEQFF.

This clone has a single count. The chain combines TRBV11-3 with TRBJ2-1, with 7 nucleotides matching TRBD2. Trimming removed 2 bases from V and 6 bases from J; junction bases left unmatched: 7. The CDR3 extends over 15 amino acids. Germline CDR1 SGHNT, CDR2 YENEEA. CDR3 sequence: CASSLLGEGRNEQFF. CDR3 DNA: TGTGCCAGCAGCTTATTAGGGGAGGGCCGCAATGAGCAGTTCTTC.

This chain links TRBV10-3 with TRBJ1-2, with 8 bases matching TRBD1. Per the germline V gene, CDR1 is ENHRY and CDR2 is SYGVKD. The V segment lost 0 bases and the J segment 6 bases; nucleotides outside the gene matches: 3. The CDR3 length is 14 residues. The DNA of the CDR3 is TGTGCCATCAGTGAGTCGACAGGGGTACATGGCTACACCTTC. Protein product: CAISESTGVHGYTF.

The CDR3 DNA follows: TGCAGCGTTGCACCCAAGCTACCTCACCTTTACAATGAGCAGTTCTTC. It encodes CSVAPKLPHLYNEQFF. This sequence joins TRBV29-1 and TRBJ2-1; D remains ambiguous. Trimming took 4 bases from V and 4 from J, leaving 20 bases between them. This CDR3 region has 16 residues. CDR1 SQVTM and CDR2 ANQGSEA come from the germline V gene.

This sequence joins TRBV5-1 and TRBJ2-7, with 14 nucleotides matching TRBD2. The CDR3 spans 15 residues. Germline CDR1 SGHRS, CDR2 YFSETQ. V dropped 3 bases and J dropped 5; count of bases not matched to a gene: 4. CDR3 coding DNA: TGCGCCAGCAGCTCCACGGGACTAGCGGGAGACGAGCAGTACTTC. As protein: CASSSTGLAGDEQYF.

Written as DNA, the CDR3 is TGTGCCAGCAGCTCCCTTCGAGGGACATCAACTAATGAAAAACTGTTTTTT. Protein sequence: CASSSLRGTSTNEKLFF. The chain carries TRBV11-2 and TRBJ1-4, with a possible D match to TRBD1 (6 bases). Germline assignment: CDR1 SGHAT and CDR2 FQNNGV. The length of the CDR3 is 17 residues. Trimming stripped 4 bases from V and 0 bases from J, with 15 bases between.

The rearrangement uses TRBV13 and TRBJ2-7, with TRBD1 matching 7 bases. V was pared by 5 bases and J by 7 bases, with 14 bases of the junction left unmatched. CDR1 is PRHDT, CDR2 FYEKMQ, per germline (reference sequence). The CDR3 length is 15 residues. CDR3 nucleotides: TGTGCCAGCAGCGCCCCTCCGGGACAGAGAAGGGAGCAGTACTTC. Translated: CASSAPPGQRREQYF.

The chain's CDR3 is CASSLAPGVPYEQYF. The DNA for the CDR3 is TGTGCCAGCAGCTTAGCCCCAGGGGTTCCCTACGAGCAGTACTTC. The chain carries TRBV11-2 and TRBJ2-7, with D maybe TRBD1 (6 bases). The V gene lost 1 base and the J gene lost 2 bases, with 12 bases spanning the gap. The CDR3 runs 15 residues. CDR1 is SGHAT and CDR2 is FQNNGV in the germline V gene.

The chain employs TRBV27 and TRBJ1-2; TRBD1 might be the D (5 bases). Germline V CDR1 and CDR2: MNHEY, SMNVEV (reference sequence). The CDR3 sequence is 16 residues long. V was clipped by 0 bases and J by 4 bases, with 15 bases between them. The CDR3 is CASSLSRDGVGYGYTF. The CDR3 DNA follows: TGTGCCAGCAGTTTATCGCGGGACGGGGTGGGCTATGGCTACACCTTC.

The CDR3 spells CSVGTSGGPYEQYF. DNA of the CDR3: TGCAGCGTTGGGACTAGCGGGGGCCCCTACGAGCAGTACTTC. V usage is TRBV29-1 and J usage is TRBJ2-7, with TRBD2 identical over 13 bases. CDR3 length: 14 amino acids. Germline CDR1 SQVTM, CDR2 ANQGSEA. V shed 4 bases and J 2 bases; nucleotides not matched to a gene: 2.

The chain recombines TRBV5-1 with TRBJ2-3, with D possibly being TRBD1 (6 bases). V was cut by 4 bases and J by 4 bases, with 16 bases left in between. The germline CDR1 and CDR2 sequences are SGHRS and YFSETQ. The CDR3 sequence is 15 residues long. CDR3 amino acids: CASSEGESRPDTQYF. CDR3 in DNA: TGCGCCAGCAGCGAGGGGGAGTCAAGACCAGATACGCAGTATTTT. Full variable domain (remainder filled in from reference TRBV5-1 and TRBJ2-3): KAGVTQTPRYLIKTRGQQVTLSCSPISGHRSVSWYQQTPGQGLQFLFEYFSETQRNKGNFPGRFSGRQFSNSRSEMNVSTLELGDSALYLCASSEGESRPDTQYFGPGTRLTVL.

The V and J genes are TRBV6-5 and TRBJ1-5; unclear D gene. This CDR3 region has 13 residues. Trimming removed 7 bases from V and 4 bases from J, with 11 bases in between. Per the germline V gene, CDR1 is MNHEY and CDR2 is SVGAGI. DNA of the CDR3: TGTGCCAGCAAGGGAGTAGGGAATCAGCCCCAGCATTTT. Translated, it gives CASKGVGNQPQHF.

CDR3: CASSLYASGKINEKLFF. The CDR3 DNA follows: TGTGCCAGCAGCTTATATGCCAGCGGCAAGATTAATGAAAAACTGTTTTTT. This rearrangement joins TRBV13 to TRBJ1-4; D ambiguous. V was cut by 2 bases and J by 4 bases, with 17 bases left in between. Germline V lookup: CDR1 PRHDT, CDR2 FYEKMQ (reference sequence). CDR3 length: 17 residues. The full variable domain, in which reference TRBV13 and TRBJ1-4 provide the parts outside the CDR3, is AAGVIQSPRHLIKEKRETATLKCYPIPRHDTVYWYQQGPGQDPQFLISFYEKMQSDKGSIPDRFSAQQFSDYHSELNMSSLELGDSALYFCASSLYASGKINEKLFFGSGTQLSVL.

The gene calls are TRBV5-1 and TRBJ2-3; TRBD2 agrees at 7 bases. V dropped 0 bases and J dropped 0; count of bases not matched to a gene: 4. Germline loops: CDR1 SGHRS, CDR2 YFSETQ. This CDR3 is 16 amino acids long. CDR3 DNA sequence: TGCGCCAGCAGCTTGGAAGGTAGCGGGAGCACAGATACGCAGTATTTT. Protein sequence: CASSLEGSGSTDTQYF.

This rearrangement joins TRBV5-4 to TRBJ1-2; 9 nucleotides agree with TRBD1. In germline, CDR1 is SGHNT, CDR2 YYREEE (reference sequence). The CDR3 runs 17 residues. J lost 9 bases, V lost 3 bases, and 18 bases had no gene match. CDR3 loop: CASSYPPRTGDRGSYTF. The DNA of the CDR3 is TGTGCCAGCAGCTATCCCCCCCGGACAGGGGACCGGGGGAGCTACACCTTC.

A single count supports this clone. The chain joins TRBV7-3 to TRBJ2-5; 9 nucleotides line up with TRBD2. The junction had 8 bases not matched to a gene; V was cut back by 5 bases and J by 4 bases. Per the germline V gene, CDR1 is SGHTA and CDR2 is FQGTGA. The CDR3 covers 15 residues. The CDR3 nucleotides are TGTGCCAGCAGCCCGACTCCGGGACTAGCAGAGACCCAGTACTTC. Translation gives CASSPTPGLAETQYF.

The chain carries TRBV27 and TRBJ2-3; weak D call: TRBD1 (5 bases). Per germline, CDR1 MNHEY and CDR2 SMNVEV (reference sequence). This CDR3 comprises 17 residues. Trimming took off 5 bases at V and 4 bases at J, with 22 bases between the two ends. The CDR3 is CASSRPPGYPAADTQYF. As DNA, the CDR3 is TGTGCCAGCAGTCGACCCCCAGGGTACCCGGCCGCAGATACGCAGTATTTT.

The J gene is TRBJ2-7, the V gene TRBV11-1, with 8 bases matching TRBD1. The CDR3 length is 15 residues. Trimming at V came to 1 base and at J to 2 bases, leaving 4 bases not matched to a gene. Germline CDR1 and CDR2: SGHAT and FQDESV (reference sequence). CDR3 residues: CASSLEDRDPYEQYF. CDR3 nucleotides: TGTGCCAGCAGCTTAGAGGACAGGGACCCCTACGAGCAGTACTTC.